The 27 T cell receptor beta chains in this list originate from one sample, sequenced in a study of T-cell memory formation after mild COVID-19. MiXCR was run by TCRdb on the 5' RACE reads, yielding one entry per CDR3 protein. The sample lists some 160,000 distinct CDR3 sequences; around 13% were seen once. Sequencing used PBMCs or a T cell subset sorted from them (not recorded which). The receptors originated from a man between 18 and 35 years old who had mild COVID-19 (a few samples of this study predate the infection). Cell type and time point are not known.

This clonotype has only a few counts. V and J are TRBV4-3 and TRBJ2-7; 7 bases align to TRBD1. Germline CDR1 LGHNA, CDR2 YSLEER. There are 14 residues in the CDR3. In DNA, the CDR3 is TGCGCCAGCAGCCTGGGACAGTTCGCCTACAAGCAGTACGTC. Translation gives CASSLGQFAYKQYV.

This clonotype has only a few counts. This chain uses TRBV18 with TRBJ2-7, with a tentative D call TRBD2 (7 bases). Trimming took off 3 bases at V and 2 bases at J, with 14 bases between the two ends. The germline V gene has CDR1 KGHSH and CDR2 LQKENI. This CDR3 contains 15 residues. DNA for the CDR3: TGTGCCAGCTCACCGCCGGCGGGGGCCCCCTACGAGCAGTACTTC. It specifies CASSPPAGAPYEQYF.

V usage is TRBV5-1 and J usage is TRBJ2-4; a possible D gene is TRBD1 (5 bases). Germline CDR1 reads SGHRS; CDR2 reads YFSETQ. The ends were cut back, 5 bases at V and 2 bases at J, with 17 bases in the middle. There are 16 residues in the CDR3. As DNA, the CDR3 is TGCGCCAGCAGACAACTGACAGAGACACCCAAAAACATTCAGTACTTC. Translating gives CASRQLTETPKNIQYF.

The V gene is TRBV29-1, the J gene TRBJ2-3; D is unclear. Trimming removed 5 bases from V and 2 bases from J, with 11 bases in between. CDR3 length equals 13 residues. Germline loops: CDR1 SQVTM, CDR2 ANQGSEA. The CDR3 DNA is TGCAGCGTTAAAACCGCCTACACAGATACGCAGTATTTT. It is translated as CSVKTAYTDTQYF.

This clonotype showed up many times. The V gene is TRBV10-3, the J gene TRBJ2-1; D is uncertain. This CDR3 contains 12 residues. Germline values: CDR1 ENHRY, CDR2 SYGVKD. V was clipped by 3 bases and J by 9 bases, with 9 bases between them. The CDR3 spells CAISDRGVEQFF. The CDR3 bases are TGTGCCATCAGTGACCGTGGGGTTGAGCAGTTCTTC.

The V and J genes are TRBV6-5 and TRBJ2-1; D is possibly TRBD2 (5 bases). The CDR3 totals 14 residues. The germline CDR1 and CDR2 sequences are MNHEY and SVGAGI. V lost 0 bases and J lost 9, with 12 bases in between. The chain's CDR3 is CASSYSFGVGEQFF. In nucleotides, the CDR3 is TGTGCCAGCAGTTACTCCTTCGGGGTGGGTGAGCAGTTCTTC.

The rearrangement joins TRBV7-2 to TRBJ2-5; D is possibly TRBD1 (5 bases). Germline V gives CDR1 SGHTA, CDR2 FQGNSA. The CDR3 covers 15 residues. V was shortened by 6 bases and J by 7 bases, with 21 bases between the two germline ends. The CDR3 nucleotides are TGTGCCAGCAGTCAGGAGCAGGGCTTGTTCGGGACCCAGTACTTC. Translated, it gives CASSQEQGLFGTQYF.

The J gene is TRBJ1-1, the V gene TRBV5-1; D unresolved. The ends were cut back, 1 base at V and 3 bases at J, with 13 bases in the middle. CDR3 length equals 15 residues. Per germline, CDR1 SGHRS and CDR2 YFSETQ. CDR3 DNA: TGCGCCAGCAGCTTGAAGGGCCCGGCGGACACTGAAGCTTTCTTT. The encoded protein is CASSLKGPADTEAFF. The whole variable domain, remainder taken from reference TRBV5-1 and TRBJ1-1, is KAGVTQTPRYLIKTRGQQVTLSCSPISGHRSVSWYQQTPGQGLQFLFEYFSETQRNKGNFPGRFSGRQFSNSRSEMNVSTLELGDSALYLCASSLKGPADTEAFFGQGTRLTVV.

The chain links TRBV6-2 or TRBV6-3 to TRBJ2-7; a possible D gene is TRBD1 (6 bases). Trimming stripped 5 bases from V and 7 bases from J, with 9 bases between. Germline CDR1 and CDR2: MNHEY and SVGEGT. CDR3 size: 11 residues. CDR3 loop: CASSQGTEQYV. The CDR3 bases are TGTGCCAGCAGTCAGGGGACGGAGCAGTACGTC.

This clonotype was observed a few times. The rearrangement joins TRBV7-2 to TRBJ2-5; 9 bases line up with TRBD1. V dropped 3 bases and J dropped 4; count of bases not matched to a gene: 6. The CDR3 runs 15 residues. Germline values: CDR1 SGHTA, CDR2 FQGNSA. As DNA, the CDR3 is TGTGCCAGCAGCTTCGTGACAGGGGGTCGAGAGACCCAGTACTTC. It codes for CASSFVTGGRETQYF.

This clonotype occurred a few times. The J gene is TRBJ2-3, the V gene TRBV29-1; maybe TRBD2 (6 bases). This CDR3 is 14 amino acids long. The germline V gene has CDR1 SQVTM and CDR2 ANQGSEA. Trimming shortened V by 6 bases and J by 1 base, and 14 bases separated the two germline ends. The CDR3 region has the DNA TGCAGCGTGGCGACTAGATCGGGCACAGATACGCAGTATTTT. It codes for CSVATRSGTDTQYF.

There are many counts of this clonotype. This chain connects TRBV5-1 to TRBJ2-5; 9 nucleotides align to TRBD1. This CDR3 has 14 amino acids. J lost 2 bases, V lost 3 bases, and 2 bases had no gene match. In germline, CDR1 is SGHRS, CDR2 YFSETQ. CDR3 in amino acids: CASSSGQGQETQYF. The CDR3 DNA reads TGCGCCAGCAGCTCGGGACAGGGACAAGAGACCCAGTACTTC.

In its sample, this clonotype was seen a few times. V is TRBV29-1 and J is TRBJ2-5; possible D gene TRBD1, 5 bases. The germline gives CDR1 SQVTM, CDR2 ANQGSEA. V lost 7 bases, J lost 1 base, and 10 bases lay in between. The CDR3 spans 12 residues. DNA for the CDR3: TGCAGCGGAAAACAGGTCCAAGAGACCCAGTACTTC. The encoded protein is CSGKQVQETQYF.

The rearrangement joins TRBV6-6 to TRBJ2-2, with 8 bases identical to TRBD1. Losses at the gene ends were 6 bases for V and 7 bases for J; bases not matched to a gene: 10. Germline-derived CDR1 and CDR2 are MNHNY and SVGAGI (reference sequence). The CDR3 runs to 15 residues. The CDR3 region is CASRDQGAVIGELFF. CDR3 bases: TGTGCCAGCAGAGACCAGGGGGCGGTGATCGGGGAGCTGTTTTTT.

The CDR3 DNA reads TGCAGTGCGAAGACTAGCGGGGGGAAAGTGACCCAGTACTTC. This translates into CSAKTSGGKVTQYF. The chain carries TRBV20-1 and TRBJ2-5; 13 nucleotides agree with TRBD2. CDR3 length equals 14 residues. The junction had 8 bases not matched to a gene; V was cut back by 6 bases and J by 7 bases. Looked up from germline, CDR1 is DFQATT and CDR2 is SNEGSKA (reference sequence).

This clonotype was picked up a small number of times. The chain uses TRBV15 and TRBJ1-3; the D is unclear. Germline lookup yields CDR1 LNHNV and CDR2 YYDKDF (reference sequence). Trimming left V 5 bases short and J 0 bases short, with 14 bases between. The CDR3 contains 16 residues. CDR3 sequence: CATSREQIRSGNTIYF. In DNA form, the CDR3 reads TGTGCCACCAGCCGGGAACAGATCCGCTCTGGAAACACCATATATTTT.

The chain uses TRBV24-1 and TRBJ1-5; possibly TRBD1 for D (5 bases). The V and J ends lost 0 bases and 7 bases respectively, with 12 bases between them. The germline gives CDR1 KGHDR, CDR2 SFDVKD. The CDR3 runs 15 residues. In nucleotides, the CDR3 is TGTGCCACCAGTGATTTGCGGCGGGGGGACCAGCCCCAGCATTTT. The encoded protein is CATSDLRRGDQPQHF.

The gene calls are TRBV6-5 and TRBJ2-3, with a tentative D call TRBD1 (6 bases). Germline-derived CDR1 and CDR2 are MNHEY and SVGAGI. The CDR3 loop spans 14 amino acids. V lost 6 bases and J lost 8, with 18 bases in between. The CDR3 region has the DNA TGTGCCAGCAGGCCTCCGGGACACATATCTACGCAGTATTTT. Translation: CASRPPGHISTQYF.

Only a few counts were recorded for this clonotype. The genes are TRBV4-3 and TRBJ2-3; the match to TRBD1 covers 10 bases. Germline lookup yields CDR1 LGHNA and CDR2 YSLEER. The CDR3 spans 15 residues. V lost 2 bases, J lost 3 bases, and 2 bases stayed unmatched. The CDR3 DNA sequence: TGCGCCAGCAGCCAACAGGGACAGGGGACAGATACGCAGTATTTT. Translation: CASSQQGQGTDTQYF.

This clonotype was counted only a few times. V is TRBV7-2 and J is TRBJ2-5; 14 bases line up with TRBD2. Per the germline V gene, CDR1 is SGHTA and CDR2 is FQGNSA. The length of the CDR3 is 15 residues. The V and J ends lost 5 bases and 6 bases, in that order; junction bases with no gene match: 5. CDR3 sequence: CASSRGTSGGKTQYF. CDR3 bases: TGTGCCAGCAGCCGAGGGACTAGCGGGGGAAAGACCCAGTACTTC.

The chain recombines TRBV13 with TRBJ2-3, with 10 nucleotides matching TRBD1. CDR3 length equals 17 residues. Germline V gene lookup returns CDR1 PRHDT and CDR2 FYEKMQ (reference sequence). After removal of 5 bases from V and 5 bases from J, the junction contained 13 bases not matched to a gene. CDR3 DNA sequence: TGTGCCAGCAGCACCCTCCGGGACAGGGGAGTGCAAGATACGCAGTATTTT. It translates to CASSTLRDRGVQDTQYF.

The chain links TRBV12-3 or TRBV12-4 to TRBJ2-3; TRBD2 matches 12 bases. The CDR3 covers 16 residues. With V trimmed by 2 bases and J by 2 bases, 2 bases remained unmatched. The CDR3 sequence is CASSLPSGGATDTQYF. The CDR3 DNA reads as TGTGCCAGCAGTTTACCTAGCGGGGGGGCCACAGATACGCAGTATTTT.

The rearrangement joins TRBV27 to TRBJ1-2; possibly TRBD1 for D (6 bases). This CDR3 has 16 amino acids. The V end was cut by 3 bases, the J end by 4 bases, with 18 bases between. Looked up from germline, CDR1 is MNHEY and CDR2 is SMNVEV (reference sequence). The CDR3 nucleotides are TGTGCCAGCAGTTTTCAGGGGACTCTGGATAGCTATGGCTACACCTTC. It specifies CASSFQGTLDSYGYTF.

This sequence joins TRBV12-3 or TRBV12-4 and TRBJ1-3; D is undetermined. With 0 bases removed from V and 3 bases from J, the gap between germline ends came to 9 bases. The CDR3 covers 15 residues. CDR3 protein: CASSLAPGDGNTIYF. In nucleotides, the CDR3 is TGTGCCAGCAGTTTAGCTCCCGGGGATGGAAACACCATATATTTT.

The chain recombines TRBV5-1 with TRBJ2-1; the match to TRBD2 covers 8 bases. The germline CDR1 and CDR2 sequences are SGHRS and YFSETQ. V was pared by 5 bases and J by 8 bases, with 6 bases of the junction left unmatched. The CDR3 totals 13 residues. Here the CDR3 DNA reads TGCGCCAGCAGTCGAGCGGGGGTCGATGAGCAGTTCTTC. This gives the protein CASSRAGVDEQFF. Based on the CDR3 plus reference TRBV5-1 and TRBJ2-1, the full variable domain is KAGVTQTPRYLIKTRGQQVTLSCSPISGHRSVSWYQQTPGQGLQFLFEYFSETQRNKGNFPGRFSGRQFSNSRSEMNVSTLELGDSALYLCASSRAGVDEQFFGPGTRLTVL.

V usage is TRBV1 and J usage is TRBJ1-4. TRBV1 is assigned pseudogene status. The CDR3 extends over 16 amino acids. CDR3 sequence (DNA): TGCACCAGCAGCCAAGGCCCTCATGCAACTAATGAAAAACTGTTTTTT. It is translated as CTSSQGPHATNEKLFF.

This clonotype turned up a few times. This sequence joins TRBV5-1 and TRBJ1-1; D gene unclear. The ends were cut back, 6 bases at V and 4 bases at J, with 10 bases in the middle. The germline CDR1 and CDR2 sequences are SGHRS and YFSETQ. The CDR3 extends over 12 amino acids. CDR3 in amino acids: CASMREGTEAFF. In DNA, the CDR3 is TGCGCCAGCATGCGGGAGGGCACTGAAGCTTTCTTT.